The subject of this entry is one T cell receptor beta chain. The CDR3 contains 12 residues. V was pared by 9 bases and J by 5 bases, with 11 bases between. Germline CDR1 and CDR2: LNHDA and SQIVND (reference sequence). The data were obtained in a study of radiotherapy plus CTLA-4 blockade in lung cancer. Sequencing was performed with immunoSEQ multiplex PCR; in TCRdb, only in-frame clones are kept and a portion is missing. The sample has about 46,000 clones; about 77% are singletons. The chain is built from TRBV19 and TRBJ1-5; D perhaps matches TRBD1 (5 bases). This TCR derives from a human donor with non-small cell lung cancer whose response to radiotherapy plus ipilimumab could not be evaluated. The input for sequencing was peripheral blood, taken from a patient treated with radiotherapy plus ipilimumab. In DNA, the CDR3 is TGTGCCAGCGCCCCAGGGCATCAGCCCCAGCATTTT. It is translated as CASAPGHQPQHF.